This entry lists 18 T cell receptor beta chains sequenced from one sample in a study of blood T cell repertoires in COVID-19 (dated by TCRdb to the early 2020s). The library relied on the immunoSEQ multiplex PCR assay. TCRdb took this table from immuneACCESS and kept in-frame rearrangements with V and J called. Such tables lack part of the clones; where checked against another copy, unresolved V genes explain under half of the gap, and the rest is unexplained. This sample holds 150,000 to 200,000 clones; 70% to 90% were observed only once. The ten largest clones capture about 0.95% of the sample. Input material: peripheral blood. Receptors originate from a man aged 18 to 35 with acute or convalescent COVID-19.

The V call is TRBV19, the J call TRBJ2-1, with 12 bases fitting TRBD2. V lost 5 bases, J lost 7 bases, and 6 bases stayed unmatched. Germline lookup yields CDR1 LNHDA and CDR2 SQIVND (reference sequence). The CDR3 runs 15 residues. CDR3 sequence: CASSAASGGANEQFF. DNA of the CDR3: TGTGCCAGTAGTGCCGCTAGCGGGGGGGCGAATGAGCAGTTCTTC. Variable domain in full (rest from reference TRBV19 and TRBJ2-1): DGGITQSPKYLFRKEGQNVTLSCEQNLNHDAMYWYRQDPGQGLRLIYYSQIVNDFQKGDIAEGYSVSREKKESFPLTVTSAQKNPTAFYLCASSAASGGANEQFFGPGTRLTVL.

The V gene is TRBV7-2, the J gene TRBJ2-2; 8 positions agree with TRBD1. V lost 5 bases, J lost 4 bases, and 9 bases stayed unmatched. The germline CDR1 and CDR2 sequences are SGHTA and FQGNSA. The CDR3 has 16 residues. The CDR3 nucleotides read TGTGCCAGCAGCCGGGGGACAGGTGTTGCCACCGGGGAGCTGTTTTTT. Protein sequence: CASSRGTGVATGELFF.

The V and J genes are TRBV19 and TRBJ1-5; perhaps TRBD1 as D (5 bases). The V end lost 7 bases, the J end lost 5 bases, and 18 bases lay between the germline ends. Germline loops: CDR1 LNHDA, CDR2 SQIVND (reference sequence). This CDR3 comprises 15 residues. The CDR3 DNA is TGTGCCAGTACCACAATTGACAGCCAGGATCAGCCCCAGCATTTT. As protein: CASTTIDSQDQPQHF.

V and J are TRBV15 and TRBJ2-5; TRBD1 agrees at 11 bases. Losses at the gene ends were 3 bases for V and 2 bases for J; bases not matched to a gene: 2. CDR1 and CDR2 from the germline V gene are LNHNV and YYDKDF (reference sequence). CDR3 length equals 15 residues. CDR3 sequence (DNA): TGTGCCACCAGCAGCTGGGACAGGGGGCAAGAGACCCAGTACTTC. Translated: CATSSWDRGQETQYF.

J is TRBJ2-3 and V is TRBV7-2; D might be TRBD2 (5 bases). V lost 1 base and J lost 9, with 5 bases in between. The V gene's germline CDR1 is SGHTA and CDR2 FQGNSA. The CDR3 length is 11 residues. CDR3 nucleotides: TGTGCCAGCAGCTTAGGCGGGACGCAGTATTTT. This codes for CASSLGGTQYF. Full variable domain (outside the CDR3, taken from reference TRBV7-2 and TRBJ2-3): GAGVSQSPSNKVTEKGKDVELRCDPISGHTALYWYRQSLGQGLEFLIYFQGNSAPDKSGLPSDRFSAERTGGSVSTLTIQRTQQEDSAVYLCASSLGGTQYFGPGTRLTVL.

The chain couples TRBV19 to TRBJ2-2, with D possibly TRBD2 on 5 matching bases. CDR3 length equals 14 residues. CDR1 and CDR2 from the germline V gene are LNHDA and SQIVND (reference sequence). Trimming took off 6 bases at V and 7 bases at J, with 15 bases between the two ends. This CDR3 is CASRPGTRNGELFF. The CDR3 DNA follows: TGTGCCAGTAGACCGGGAACAAGAAACGGGGAGCTGTTTTTT.

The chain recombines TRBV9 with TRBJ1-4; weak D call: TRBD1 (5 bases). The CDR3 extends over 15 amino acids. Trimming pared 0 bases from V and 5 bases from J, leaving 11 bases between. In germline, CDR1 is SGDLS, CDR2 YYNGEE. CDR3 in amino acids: CASSVVPGQNEKLFF. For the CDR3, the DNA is TGTGCCAGCAGCGTAGTTCCAGGGCAGAATGAAAAACTGTTTTTT.

CDR3 nucleotide sequence: TGTGCCAGCAGGACAGGGGGCTTGAATTCACCCCTCCACTTT. It translates to CASRTGGLNSPLHF. The chain links TRBV11-1 to TRBJ1-6; 10 bases line up with TRBD1. CDR3 size: 14 residues. Germline V lookup: CDR1 SGHAT, CDR2 FQDESV (reference sequence). Trimming took 6 bases from V and 7 from J; bases not matched to a gene: 3. Variable domain in full (rest from reference TRBV11-1 and TRBJ1-6): EAEVAQSPRYKITEKSQAVAFWCDPISGHATLYWYRQILGQGPELLVQFQDESVVDDSQLPKDRFSAERLKGVDSTLKIQPAELGDSAMYLCASRTGGLNSPLHFGNGTRLTVT.

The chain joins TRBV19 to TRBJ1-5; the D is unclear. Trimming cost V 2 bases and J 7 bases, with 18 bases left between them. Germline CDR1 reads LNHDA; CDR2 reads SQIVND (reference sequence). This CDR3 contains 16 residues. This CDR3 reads CASSIQRSASRQPQHF. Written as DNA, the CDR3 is TGTGCCAGTAGTATACAGCGGAGTGCGTCGAGGCAGCCCCAGCATTTT.

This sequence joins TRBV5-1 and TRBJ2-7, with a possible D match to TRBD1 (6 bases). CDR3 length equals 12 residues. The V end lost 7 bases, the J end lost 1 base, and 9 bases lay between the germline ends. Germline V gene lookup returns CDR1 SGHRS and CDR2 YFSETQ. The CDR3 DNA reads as TGCGCCAGCGGACAGACTTCCTACGAGCAGTACGTC. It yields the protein CASGQTSYEQYV.

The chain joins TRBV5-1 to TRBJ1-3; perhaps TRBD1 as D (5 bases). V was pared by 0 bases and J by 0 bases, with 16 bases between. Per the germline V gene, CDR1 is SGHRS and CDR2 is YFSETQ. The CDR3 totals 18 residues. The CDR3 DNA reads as TGCGCCAGCAGCTTGGGTCCCCAGGGCGGCCTCTCTGGAAACACCATATATTTT. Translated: CASSLGPQGGLSGNTIYF.

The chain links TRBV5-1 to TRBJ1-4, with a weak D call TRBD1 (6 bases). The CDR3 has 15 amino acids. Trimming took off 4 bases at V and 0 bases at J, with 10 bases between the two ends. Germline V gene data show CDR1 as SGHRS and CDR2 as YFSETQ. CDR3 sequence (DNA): TGCGCCAGCAGCCCACAGGGATCAACTAATGAAAAACTGTTTTTT. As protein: CASSPQGSTNEKLFF.

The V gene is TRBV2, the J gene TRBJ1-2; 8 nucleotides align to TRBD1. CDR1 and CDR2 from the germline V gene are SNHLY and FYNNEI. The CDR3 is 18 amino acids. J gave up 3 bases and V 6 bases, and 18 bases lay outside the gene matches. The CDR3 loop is CASSEPTLDRAFDYGYTF. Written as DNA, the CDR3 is TGTGCCAGCAGCGAACCTACCTTGGACAGGGCATTTGACTATGGCTACACCTTC.

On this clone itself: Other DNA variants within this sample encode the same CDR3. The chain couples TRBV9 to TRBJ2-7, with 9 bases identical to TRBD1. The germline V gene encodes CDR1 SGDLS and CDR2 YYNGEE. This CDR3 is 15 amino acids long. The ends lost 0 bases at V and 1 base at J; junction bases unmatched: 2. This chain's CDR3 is CASSVGTGASYEQYF. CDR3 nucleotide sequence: TGTGCCAGCAGCGTAGGGACAGGGGCGTCCTACGAGCAGTACTTC.

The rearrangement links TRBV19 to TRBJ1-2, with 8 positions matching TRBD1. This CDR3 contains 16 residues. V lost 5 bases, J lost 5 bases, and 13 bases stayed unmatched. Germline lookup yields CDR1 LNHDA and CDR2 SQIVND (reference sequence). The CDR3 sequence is CASSAGQGPNIYGYTF. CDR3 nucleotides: TGTGCCAGTAGTGCCGGACAGGGACCAAATATTTATGGCTACACCTTC.

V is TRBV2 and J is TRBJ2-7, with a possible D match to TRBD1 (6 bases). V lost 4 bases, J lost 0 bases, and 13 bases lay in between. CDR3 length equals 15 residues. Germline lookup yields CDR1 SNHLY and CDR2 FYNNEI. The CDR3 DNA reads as TGTGCCAGCAGTGCCGGGCAGGGGCCCTCCTACGAGCAGTACTTC. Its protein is CASSAGQGPSYEQYF. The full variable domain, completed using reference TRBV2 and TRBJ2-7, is EPEVTQTPSHQVTQMGQEVILRCVPISNHLYFYWYRQILGQKVEFLVSFYNNEISEKSEIFDDQFSVERPDGSNFTLKIRSTKLEDSAMYFCASSAGQGPSYEQYFGPGTRLTVT.

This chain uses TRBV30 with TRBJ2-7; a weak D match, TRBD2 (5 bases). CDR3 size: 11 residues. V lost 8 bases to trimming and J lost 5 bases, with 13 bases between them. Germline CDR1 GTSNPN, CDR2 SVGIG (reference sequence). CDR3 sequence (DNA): TGTGCCCGGGGAACTCGTAACGAGCAGTACTTC. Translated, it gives CARGTRNEQYF.

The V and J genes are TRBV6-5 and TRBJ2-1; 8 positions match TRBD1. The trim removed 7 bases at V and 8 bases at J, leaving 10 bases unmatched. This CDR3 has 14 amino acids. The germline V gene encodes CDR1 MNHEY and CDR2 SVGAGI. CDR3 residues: CASKVDRVGDEQFF. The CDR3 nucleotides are TGTGCCAGCAAAGTGGACAGGGTTGGCGATGAGCAGTTCTTC.